These 26 T cell receptor beta chains originate from one sample sequenced in a study of tumor-infiltrating lymphocytes in primary liver carcinoma. Unsorted bulk tissue, about 19-30 mg of it, served as the source for co-extraction of RNA and DNA. TCR beta cDNA was made from approximately 540 ng total RNA with a constant-region primer. Slightly modified ARM-PCR with three nested multiplex PCR rounds yielded TCR beta libraries. A C-beta reverse primer and TRBV1-TRBV30 forward primers served in each of the first two PCR rounds, at ten to eleven cycles apiece. TCRdb called the multiplex PCR reads again in MiXCR, with one record for every CDR3 protein. The sample has around 190,000 distinct CDR3 sequences; around 85% are singletons. The sample taken for sequencing was tumor tissue from primary liver carcinoma. The receptors here all came from a man in his forties with primary liver carcinoma and hepatitis B virus infection.

As for this clonotype: This CDR3 fails to terminate in the conserved phenylalanine or tryptophan, so it likely reflects a read error. The rearrangement links TRBV2 to TRBJ2-3, with D hard to call. The CDR3 length is 11 residues. The germline V gene has CDR1 SNHLY and CDR2 FYNNEI. The CDR3 is CTSSFEVTQYI. DNA of the CDR3: TGTACCAGCAGTTTCGAAGTTACGCAGTATATT.

V is TRBV29-1 and J is TRBJ2-3; the D is unclear. The V gene's germline CDR1 is SQVTM and CDR2 ANQGSEA. The CDR3 is made up of 14 amino acids. V was shortened by 4 bases and J by 15 bases, with 26 bases between the two germline ends. CDR3 residues: CSVVGRNSADMQYF. CDR3 DNA: TGCAGCGTTGTAGGGCGTAATTCTGCAGATATGCAATATTTT.

Comments on this clonotype: The junction does not match germline at one end; this may be a read error. The chain employs TRBV28 and TRBJ1-3; a possible D gene is TRBD1 (5 bases). The CDR3 extends over 15 amino acids. Germline values: CDR1 MDHEN, CDR2 SYDVKM. The CDR3 region has the DNA TGTGCTAGCAAATTTAAGGGGCTGGGTCGAAACACCATATATTTT. Residues: CASKFKGLGRNTIYF.

This chain joins TRBV6-5 and TRBJ2-7, with no clear D. Trimming took 9 bases from V and 0 from J, leaving 18 bases between them. This CDR3 has 15 residues. CDR1 MNHEY and CDR2 SVGAGI come from the germline V gene. The CDR3 coding sequence is TGTGCCAGGAGCCCGGCAGCGCGAAACTCCTACGAGCAGTACTTC. Amino acid sequence: CARSPAARNSYEQYF.

A note on this clonotype: Sequence at one end of the junction differs from germline and may be a read error. DNA for the CDR3: TGTGCCAGCAGGGTAGTAACGGAAGAGAGCCAGTACTTC. It specifies CASRVVTEESQYF. The chain recombines TRBV6-8 with TRBJ2-5; D is ambiguous. Germline V gene lookup returns CDR1 MNHGY and CDR2 SAAAGT. The CDR3 contains 13 residues.

About this clonotype itself: Sequence at one end of the junction differs from germline and may be a read error. This sequence joins TRBV6-1 and TRBJ2-3; D call uncertain. This CDR3 is 12 amino acids long. CDR1 is MNHNS and CDR2 is SASEGT in the germline V gene. The CDR3 DNA is TGTGTCAGCAAGCCCAGCATAGATACGCAATATTTT. This translates into CVSKPSIDTQYF.

By share, this clonotype counts as large. A read error may produce the germline difference seen at one junction end. This chain links TRBV12-5 with TRBJ2-7, with D perhaps being TRBD1 or TRBD2 (5 bases each). The CDR3 consists of 13 residues. Germline CDR1 LGHNT, CDR2 FRNRAP. The CDR3 loop reads CASEGTGSYEQYF. CDR3 coding DNA: TGTGCCAGTGAGGGGACCGGTTCCTACGAGCAGTACTTC. The full variable domain, completed using reference TRBV12-5 and TRBJ2-7, is DARVTQTPRHKVTEMGQEVTMRCQPILGHNTVFWYRQTMMQGLELLAYFRNRAPLDDSGMPKDRFSAEMPDATLATLKIQPSEPRDSAVYFCASEGTGSYEQYFGPGTRLTVT.

V is TRBV28 and J is TRBJ2-7; D might be TRBD1 or TRBD2, each matching 6 bases. Deletions cut 7 bases from V and 3 bases from J, with 28 bases between. The CDR3 runs 18 residues. Germline assignment: CDR1 MDHEN and CDR2 SYDVKM. The CDR3 DNA reads TGTGCCAGCACAGGAAAGGGGGGCGCAGGGCGCGGTTTCTACGAGCAGTACTTC. The encoded protein is CASTGKGGAGRGFYEQYF. Together with reference TRBV28 and TRBJ2-7, the CDR3 gives the full variable domain: DVKVTQSSRYLVKRTGEKVFLECVQDMDHENMFWYRQDPGLGLRLIYFSYDVKMKEKGDIPEGYSVSREKKERFSLILESASTNQTSMYLCASTGKGGAGRGFYEQYFGPGTRLTVT.

This clonotype was observed a handful of times. The junction and the germline gene differ at one end; a read error may be behind it. This chain uses TRBV29-1 with TRBJ2-2, with 10 bases identical to TRBD2. The V gene's germline CDR1 is SQVTM and CDR2 ANQGSEA. This CDR3 has 15 residues. This CDR3 is CIVGTSAANIGELFF. The CDR3 coding sequence is TGCATCGTTGGGACTAGCGCGGCCAACATCGGGGAGCTGTTTTTT.

In its sample, this clonotype was seen once. Relative to the germline gene, one junction end is altered; a read error may explain this. V is TRBV11-1 and J is TRBJ1-6; maybe TRBD1 (5 bases). This CDR3 has 13 amino acids. Looked up from germline, CDR1 is SGHAT and CDR2 is FQDESV (reference sequence). The CDR3 DNA is TGTGCCAGCAGCTGGACACTGCTTTCACCCCGCCACTTT. Amino acid sequence: CASSWTLLSPRHF.

On this clonotype: The junction differs from germline at one of its ends, possibly a read error. The chain has TRBV29-1 and TRBJ2-7; D is possibly TRBD1 or TRBD2 (5 bases each). The CDR3 spans 16 residues. Germline CDR1 is SQVTM and CDR2 is ANQGSEA. This CDR3 reads CSALTSGTGTPYEQYF. The CDR3 DNA reads TGTAGCGCCTTGACATCTGGGACCGGCACTCCCTACGAGCAGTACTTT.

This clonotype was detected many times. The chain carries TRBV5-6 and TRBJ2-5; TRBD1 matches at 11 bases. Germline loops: CDR1 SGHDT, CDR2 YYEEEE. CDR3 length: 15 amino acids. The V segment lost 2 bases and the J segment 6 bases; nucleotides outside the gene matches: 6. The chain's CDR3 is CASSFPDRGLQTQYF. The CDR3 bases are TGTGCCAGCAGCTTTCCGGACAGGGGGCTCCAGACCCAGTACTTC.

The rearrangement links TRBV4-1 to TRBJ2-5; the D gene is possibly TRBD2 (6 bases). CDR1 is MGHRA and CDR2 is YSYEKL in the germline V gene. This CDR3 comprises 16 residues. Trimming cost V 2 bases and J 8 bases, with 21 bases left between them. CDR3 in DNA: TGCGCCAGCAGCCAAAATCCAGGACTAACGGGAGAAACCCAGTACTTC. It is translated as CASSQNPGLTGETQYF.

The table lists this clonotype with a few counts. The chain links TRBV25-1 to TRBJ2-1, with 7 bases matching TRBD2. Germline V gene data show CDR1 as MGHDK and CDR2 as SYGVNS. The V and J ends lost 3 bases and 4 bases, in that order; junction bases with no gene match: 3. This CDR3 comprises 14 residues. The CDR3 spells CASSETSTYNEQFF. The DNA for the CDR3 is TGTGCCAGCAGTGAGACTAGCACTTACAATGAGCAGTTCTTC.

J is TRBJ2-1 and V is TRBV11-2, with TRBD1 matching over 8 bases. V lost 6 bases, J lost 16 bases, and 11 bases stayed unmatched. CDR1 is SGHAT, CDR2 FQNNGV, per germline. The CDR3 contains 12 residues. The CDR3 spells CASSYATGVKFF. In nucleotides, the CDR3 is TGTGCCAGCAGTTACGCGACAGGGGTGAAATTCTTC.

For this clonotype: This CDR3 is missing its conserved last phenylalanine or tryptophan, likely due to a read error. The chain recombines TRBV12-3 or TRBV12-4 with TRBJ2-5, with D unclear. The V gene lost 10 bases and the J gene lost 4 bases, with 16 bases spanning the gap. This CDR3 is built from 13 residues. The CDR3 loop is CANSRSETETQYS. DNA of the CDR3: TGTGCCAACAGCCGAAGCGAGACAGAGACCCAGTACTCC.

The V gene is TRBV6-2 or TRBV6-3, the J gene TRBJ2-3; 9 nucleotides agree with TRBD2. Trimming at V came to 8 bases and at J to 11 bases, leaving 32 bases not matched to a gene. Germline V gives CDR1 MNHEY, CDR2 SVGEGT. The CDR3 loop spans 20 amino acids. CDR3 residues: CASLLGPSGNVPPGTHRQYF. Written as DNA, the CDR3 is TGTGCCAGCCTACTAGGCCCTAGCGGGAACGTCCCCCCTGGCACACATAGGCAGTATTTT.

This clonotype is a singleton in its sample. Its ends do not fully match the called genes, so a read error is possible. The chain uses TRBV29-1 and TRBJ2-2; D call uncertain. This CDR3 comprises 14 residues. The germline CDR1 and CDR2 sequences are SQVTM and ANQGSEA. The CDR3, as DNA: TGCAGCGTTGACGCAGCGACGAATACCGGGGAGCTGTTTTTT. Protein: CSVDAATNTGELFF.

J is TRBJ2-5 and V is TRBV6-5; TRBD2 matches at 7 bases. J gave up 14 bases and V 0 bases, and 18 bases lay outside the gene matches. Germline V lookup: CDR1 MNHEY, CDR2 SVGAGI. This CDR3 region has 16 residues. CDR3 DNA: TGTGCCAGCAGTTACTCGAGCGGGGACGGAGGGGAGATCCATTACTTC. Protein sequence: CASSYSSGDGGEIHYF.

In its sample, this clonotype was seen once. J is TRBJ2-7 and V is TRBV11-3, with D possibly matching TRBD1 (6 bases). Germline loops: CDR1 SGHNT, CDR2 YENEEA. The CDR3 is 14 amino acids. The CDR3 loop is CPTQQGVTSYEQYF. CDR3 bases: TGTCCCACTCAACAGGGCGTGACTTCCTACGAGCAGTACTTC.

Turning to this clonotype: The junction shows a germline mismatch at one end, possibly a read error. CDR3 coding DNA: TGTGCCAGTAGTGAAGTCTCTACTAGCTTACCAGGGGAGCTGTTTTTT. Translating it yields CASSEVSTSLPGELFF. The chain joins TRBV6-1 to TRBJ2-2; weak D call: TRBD2 (6 bases). This CDR3 contains 16 residues. Germline V gene lookup returns CDR1 MNHNS and CDR2 SASEGT.

To note about this clonotype: Compared with germline, one end of the junction differs, possibly owing to a read error. The rearrangement links TRBV29-1 to TRBJ1-1; D remains ambiguous. From germline, CDR1 is SQVTM and CDR2 ANQGSEA. CDR3 length: 13 amino acids. The CDR3 sequence is CSVLDKKNTESFF. The CDR3 bases are TGCAGTGTGCTCGACAAGAAGAACACTGAATCTTTCTTT.

As regards this clonotype: A much larger clone is a single base away; this may be a read error. The chain carries TRBV28 and TRBJ1-1; no reliable D call. Per germline, CDR1 MDHEN and CDR2 SYDVKM. There are 12 residues in the CDR3. CDR3 sequence reads: CTSGRLSTEAFF. As DNA, the CDR3 is TGTACCAGCGGGCGGCTGAGCACTGAAGCTTTCTTT.

The chain couples TRBV11-2 to TRBJ2-6; tentative D call: TRBD2 (5 bases). Looked up from germline, CDR1 is SGHAT and CDR2 is FQNNGV. The CDR3 loop spans 15 amino acids. In nucleotides, the CDR3 is TGTGACACCCAGCGGTCGCGCTCACGGACCAACGTCCTGACTTTC. It encodes CDTQRSRSRTNVLTF.

This chain links TRBV29-1 with TRBJ2-5, with TRBD1 identical over 8 bases. The CDR3 is 12 residues long. The V and J ends lost 6 bases and 5 bases, in that order; junction bases with no gene match: 5. Germline V gene lookup returns CDR1 SQVTM and CDR2 ANQGSEA. The CDR3 sequence is CSVLRTGETQYF. The CDR3 nucleotides read TGCAGCGTGTTGCGGACAGGGGAGACCCAGTACTTC.

Worth noting for this clonotype: Because it lacks the conserved phenylalanine or tryptophan at the end, this CDR3 is likely a read error. V and J are TRBV6-1 and TRBJ1-2; D is undetermined. From germline, CDR1 is MNHNS and CDR2 SASEGT. This CDR3 region has 12 residues. V lost 9 bases and J lost 5, with 13 bases in between. In DNA, the CDR3 is TGTGCCAGTAGCGGCAGCGATTATGGCTACACCTTG. Translation gives CASSGSDYGYTL.